The next 29 T cell receptor beta chains were all read from a single sample in a study of blood T cell repertoires in COVID-19. The assay was immunoSEQ multiplex PCR, and TCRdb's table has in-frame clones only and misses some. This sample has approximately 150,000 clones; around 89% occur once, and the top ten carry more than 2%. Sequencing was performed on peripheral blood. These receptors originate from a man in his 70s with active COVID-19.

The chain couples TRBV6-5 to TRBJ2-1, with 9 bases identical to TRBD2. The CDR3 runs 15 residues. V dropped 6 bases and J dropped 4; count of bases not matched to a gene: 7. Germline CDR1 and CDR2: MNHEY and SVGAGI. In DNA form, the CDR3 reads TGTGCCAGCAGGCGGGGGACTAGCATGTACAATGAGCAGTTCTTC. As protein: CASRRGTSMYNEQFF.

The rearrangement links TRBV5-6 to TRBJ1-3, with 9 bases fitting TRBD1. The CDR3 is 15 amino acids. From germline, CDR1 is SGHDT and CDR2 YYEEEE. J lost 8 bases, V lost 5 bases, and 11 bases had no gene match. The CDR3 loop is CASSIGQGRVDTIYF. The CDR3 DNA sequence: TGTGCCAGCAGTATTGGACAGGGGAGGGTGGACACCATATATTTT.

This chain joins TRBV6-2 or TRBV6-3 and TRBJ2-3, with 7 bases identical to TRBD1. V trimming: 5 bases; J trimming: 3 bases; junction bases outside the gene matches: 2. Germline CDR1 is MNHEY and CDR2 is SVGEGT. The CDR3 spans 13 residues. The CDR3 DNA follows: TGTGCCAGCAGTCGGGACAGAACAGATACGCAGTATTTT. Translated, it gives CASSRDRTDTQYF.

This chain links TRBV6-5 with TRBJ2-3, with 8 bases aligning to TRBD2. The V gene end was trimmed by 6 bases and the J gene end by 9 bases; junction bases not matched to a gene: 14. CDR3 length equals 15 residues. CDR1 MNHEY and CDR2 SVGAGI come from the germline V gene. For the CDR3, the DNA is TGTGCCAGCAGGCCCGCGGGGCCGGGGGGGGAAACGCAGTATTTT. It translates to CASRPAGPGGETQYF.

The CDR3 DNA follows: TGTGCCAGCAGTGACCCTAGCGGGAGCTCCTACAATGAGCAGTTCTTC. This encodes CASSDPSGSSYNEQFF. The chain links TRBV28 to TRBJ2-1; TRBD2 agrees at 10 bases. CDR1 MDHEN and CDR2 SYDVKM come from the germline V gene. The J segment lost 0 bases and the V segment lost 5 bases, leaving 4 bases of the junction unmatched. This CDR3 has 16 amino acids. Together with reference TRBV28 and TRBJ2-1, the CDR3 gives the full variable domain: DVKVTQSSRYLVKRTGEKVFLECVQDMDHENMFWYRQDPGLGLRLIYFSYDVKMKEKGDIPEGYSVSREKKERFSLILESASTNQTSMYLCASSDPSGSSYNEQFFGPGTRLTVL.

The genes are TRBV4-1 and TRBJ2-3; 12 nucleotides agree with TRBD2. Unmatched junction bases numbered 8, after V lost 1 base and J lost 6 bases. Germline CDR1 and CDR2: MGHRA and YSYEKL. CDR3 size: 17 residues. The CDR3 nucleotides are TGCGCCAGCAGCCAAGTTTCTAGCGGGGGGGGCAAGGATACGCAGTATTTT. Protein product: CASSQVSSGGGKDTQYF.

V usage is TRBV28 and J usage is TRBJ1-4; D may be TRBD1 (6 bases). V was trimmed by 3 bases and J by 3 bases, leaving 14 bases between them. CDR1 and CDR2 (germline): MDHEN, SYDVKM. This CDR3 spans 16 amino acids. The CDR3 protein is CASSFGRGGSNEKLFF. The CDR3 DNA reads TGTGCCAGCAGTTTTGGCAGGGGTGGGTCTAATGAAAAACTGTTTTTT.

The chain recombines TRBV9 with TRBJ2-5, with D perhaps matching TRBD1 (6 bases). V was trimmed by 0 bases and J by 5 bases, leaving 11 bases between them. The CDR3 covers 14 residues. Germline CDR1 is SGDLS and CDR2 is YYNGEE. CDR3 bases: TGTGCCAGCAGCGTAGATGACAGGACGGAGACCCAGTACTTC. Protein product: CASSVDDRTETQYF.

With respect to this clone: Other DNA variants within this sample encode the same CDR3. The V and J genes are TRBV18 and TRBJ2-3, with a weak D call TRBD2 (5 bases). Germline lookup yields CDR1 KGHSH and CDR2 LQKENI. This CDR3 is built from 14 residues. V was shortened by 3 bases and J by 2 bases, with 9 bases between the two germline ends. In nucleotides, the CDR3 is TGTGCCAGCTCACCTTCCGGACTCACAGATACGCAGTATTTT. Amino acids: CASSPSGLTDTQYF.

This chain joins TRBV15 and TRBJ2-5, with TRBD1 matching 9 bases. This CDR3 spans 15 amino acids. The V gene's germline CDR1 is LNHNV and CDR2 YYDKDF (reference sequence). Germline trimming cut 2 bases from V and 4 bases from J; bases unmatched to any gene: 5. The CDR3 coding sequence is TGTGCCACCAGCAGAAGGACAGGGGCGGGAGAGACCCAGTACTTC. As protein: CATSRRTGAGETQYF.

The chain carries TRBV7-6 and TRBJ1-4, with a weak D call TRBD1 (6 bases). Germline V lookup: CDR1 SGHVS, CDR2 FNYEAQ. The CDR3 length is 17 residues. V dropped 5 bases and J dropped 7 bases, with 23 bases sitting between them. The CDR3 protein is CASSPRGSGKRGEKLFF. CDR3 coding DNA: TGTGCCAGCAGCCCCAGGGGTTCAGGGAAGAGGGGTGAAAAACTGTTTTTT.

The rearrangement uses TRBV27 and TRBJ2-7; D is undetermined. The CDR3 length is 13 residues. V lost 4 bases, J lost 3 bases, and 10 bases lay in between. Germline CDR1 is MNHEY and CDR2 is SMNVEV (reference sequence). CDR3 in DNA: TGTGCCAGCAGTTATGGCAGGCTCTACGAGCAGTACTTC. This encodes CASSYGRLYEQYF.

The chain uses TRBV28 and TRBJ1-2; 8 positions match TRBD1. This CDR3 spans 14 amino acids. The ends lost 4 bases at V and 6 bases at J; junction bases unmatched: 7. CDR1 and CDR2 from the germline V gene are MDHEN and SYDVKM. In DNA, the CDR3 is TGTGCCAGCAGTTCCCTAGGACAGGGTGATGGCTACACCTTC. As protein: CASSSLGQGDGYTF.

The V call is TRBV28, the J call TRBJ1-4; 8 nucleotides agree with TRBD1. Trimming took 6 bases from V and 7 from J; bases not matched to a gene: 7. The CDR3 runs to 14 residues. CDR1 is MDHEN, CDR2 SYDVKM, per germline. As DNA, the CDR3 is TGTGCCAGCAGGCCAGGGGGCGGGGGTGAAAAACTGTTTTTT. This sequence encodes CASRPGGGGEKLFF. The complete variable domain, with remaining parts taken from reference TRBV28 and TRBJ1-4, reads DVKVTQSSRYLVKRTGEKVFLECVQDMDHENMFWYRQDPGLGLRLIYFSYDVKMKEKGDIPEGYSVSREKKERFSLILESASTNQTSMYLCASRPGGGGEKLFFGSGTQLSVL.

The table lists this clone with a count of one. This chain uses TRBV3-1 (or the pseudogene TRBV3-2) with TRBJ1-1; possible D gene TRBD1, 6 bases. Germline V CDR1 and CDR2: LGHDT, YNNKEL (reference sequence). The CDR3 covers 15 residues. V was trimmed by 6 bases and J by 1 base, leaving 15 bases between them. The CDR3: CASRPGGQSNTEAFF. CDR3 DNA sequence: TGTGCCAGCAGACCCGGAGGACAGTCGAACACTGAAGCTTTCTTT.

The chain uses TRBV7-9 and TRBJ1-2; maybe TRBD1 (6 bases). Per germline, CDR1 SEHNR and CDR2 FQNEAQ (reference sequence). Trimming shortened V by 8 bases and J by 7 bases, and 11 bases separated the two germline ends. There are 11 residues in the CDR3. Here the CDR3 reads CASRGGGGYTF. Written as DNA, the CDR3 is TGTGCCAGCCGGGGGGGCGGTGGCTACACCTTC.

This clone occurred a few times. The genes are TRBV5-1 and TRBJ1-5; D gene unclear. The CDR3 runs to 14 residues. V lost 5 bases to trimming and J lost 10 bases, with 19 bases between them. Germline assignment: CDR1 SGHRS and CDR2 YFSETQ. CDR3: CASSPTRPVEPQHF. CDR3 bases: TGCGCCAGCAGTCCTACCCGCCCCGTTGAACCCCAGCATTTT.

This chain joins TRBV19 and TRBJ2-3, with D perhaps TRBD1 (5 bases). The germline gives CDR1 LNHDA, CDR2 SQIVND (reference sequence). Trimming took off 6 bases at V and 0 bases at J, with 13 bases between the two ends. This CDR3 region has 15 residues. The CDR3 protein is CASRHRSLSTDTQYF. The CDR3 DNA sequence: TGTGCCAGTAGACACAGGTCCCTCAGCACAGATACGCAGTATTTT. The full variable domain, its missing parts supplied by reference TRBV19 and TRBJ2-3, is DGGITQSPKYLFRKEGQNVTLSCEQNLNHDAMYWYRQDPGQGLRLIYYSQIVNDFQKGDIAEGYSVSREKKESFPLTVTSAQKNPTAFYLCASRHRSLSTDTQYFGPGTRLTVL.

This chain uses TRBV24-1 with TRBJ1-1, with a tentative D call TRBD1 (5 bases). V shed 5 bases and J shed 3 bases, with 12 bases lying between them. This CDR3 contains 14 residues. CDR1 and CDR2 from the germline V gene are KGHDR and SFDVKD. The CDR3 bases are TGTGCCACCAGTGGGAGTGGGGGGGACACTGAAGCTTTCTTT. Translating gives CATSGSGGDTEAFF.

The chain links TRBV29-1 to TRBJ2-7, with TRBD2 matching over 14 bases. From germline, CDR1 is SQVTM and CDR2 ANQGSEA. The V gene end was trimmed by 5 bases and the J gene end by 4 bases; junction bases not matched to a gene: 10. This CDR3 contains 16 residues. Here the CDR3 DNA reads TGCAGCGTTAAAGGGACTAGCGGGAGTAAAAGGTACGAGCAGTACTTC. Its protein is CSVKGTSGSKRYEQYF.

This clone occurred once. The chain carries TRBV19 and TRBJ1-5; D possibly corresponds to TRBD1 (6 bases). Between the trimmed V and J ends, which lost 4 bases and 7 bases, there was a span of 11 bases. CDR1 is LNHDA, CDR2 SQIVND, per germline (reference sequence). This CDR3 has 13 amino acids. This CDR3 is CASSTGVGQPQHF. The CDR3 nucleotides are TGTGCCAGTAGTACAGGGGTAGGGCAGCCCCAGCATTTT.

The chain links TRBV18 to TRBJ2-3; tentative D call: TRBD1 (5 bases). The CDR3 runs 14 residues. Germline V lookup: CDR1 KGHSH, CDR2 LQKENI. V lost 3 bases, J lost 1 base, and 8 bases lay in between. The CDR3 DNA sequence: TGTGCCAGCTCACCGACAGTGGGCACAGATACGCAGTATTTT. Its translation: CASSPTVGTDTQYF. Full variable domain (outside the CDR3, taken from reference TRBV18 and TRBJ2-3): NAGVMQNPRHLVRRRGQEARLRCSPMKGHSHVYWYRQLPEEGLKFMVYLQKENIIDESGMPKERFSAEFPKEGPSILRIQQVVRGDSAAYFCASSPTVGTDTQYFGPGTRLTVL.

This sequence joins TRBV6-2 or TRBV6-3 and TRBJ2-5, with D unclear. The germline V gene has CDR1 MNHEY and CDR2 SVGEGT. V lost 6 bases and J lost 4, with 15 bases in between. This CDR3 region has 14 residues. The CDR3, as DNA: TGTGCCAGCAGCTCACTAATCATGGGAGAGACCCAGTACTTC. Translating gives CASSSLIMGETQYF.

This chain links TRBV5-4 with TRBJ2-7; 8 bases are shared with TRBD1. CDR3 size: 15 residues. CDR1 SGHNT and CDR2 YYREEE come from the germline V gene (reference sequence). With V trimmed by 4 bases and J by 2 bases, 8 bases remained unmatched. DNA for the CDR3: TGTGCCAGCAGCGAAGGGACAGGAGAAACCTACGAGCAGTACTTC. This codes for CASSEGTGETYEQYF.

CDR3 protein: CASSSGGGNTEAFF. The DNA for the CDR3 is TGCGCCAGCAGCTCGGGAGGAGGGAACACTGAAGCTTTCTTT. The V call is TRBV5-1, the J call TRBJ1-1; D is uncertain. V dropped 3 bases and J dropped 1 base, with 10 bases sitting between them. Germline V gene sequence: CDR1 SGHRS, CDR2 YFSETQ. The CDR3 contains 14 residues. Looking up the rest from reference TRBV5-1 and TRBJ1-1 gives the full variable domain: KAGVTQTPRYLIKTRGQQVTLSCSPISGHRSVSWYQQTPGQGLQFLFEYFSETQRNKGNFPGRFSGRQFSNSRSEMNVSTLELGDSALYLCASSSGGGNTEAFFGQGTRLTVV.

This rearrangement joins TRBV10-3 to TRBJ1-3; 7 bases fit TRBD1. The V gene's germline CDR1 is ENHRY and CDR2 SYGVKD. The ends lost 6 bases at V and 1 base at J; junction bases unmatched: 6. This CDR3 region has 15 residues. CDR3 residues: CAISAGQVSGNTIYF. In DNA form, the CDR3 reads TGTGCCATCAGCGCCGGACAGGTTTCTGGAAACACCATATATTTT.

This chain links TRBV4-1 with TRBJ2-6; D perhaps matches TRBD1 (5 bases). Germline CDR1 MGHRA, CDR2 YSYEKL. V gave up 0 bases and J gave up 0 bases, with 12 bases separating them. The CDR3 has 18 amino acids. The CDR3 DNA follows: TGCGCCAGCAGCCAAGAAACACAGGTGACCTCTGGGGCCAACGTCCTGACTTTC. Its translation: CASSQETQVTSGANVLTF.

The gene calls are TRBV27 and TRBJ1-1; D might be TRBD1 (5 bases). The CDR3 is made up of 15 amino acids. Germline CDR1 and CDR2: MNHEY and SMNVEV (reference sequence). Trimming took off 2 bases at V and 3 bases at J, with 13 bases between the two ends. CDR3 sequence (DNA): TGTGCCAGCAGTTTAGGGAGGGGTTGGGACACTGAAGCTTTCTTT. Translation: CASSLGRGWDTEAFF.

The chain uses TRBV2 and TRBJ1-5; D uncertain. The V gene's germline CDR1 is SNHLY and CDR2 FYNNEI. This CDR3 has 13 residues. V lost 0 bases, J lost 6 bases, and 6 bases lay in between. The CDR3 protein is CASSEARLQPQHF. For the CDR3, the DNA is TGTGCCAGCAGTGAAGCGCGCCTTCAGCCCCAGCATTTT.